The clone carrying this T cell receptor beta chain was seen a few times. The antigen remains undetermined. Time point meaning: persistent/refractory GD, antithyroid drugs over 5 years with positive TRAb. RNA isolated from PBMCs was used to make the TCR library. This sample was included in a study of regulatory T cells in long-lasting Graves disease. Construction of the TCR beta libraries employed iRepertoire HTBI primers in conjunction with Arm-PCR of CDR3 regions. Per the original data handling: Samples revealed about 63 TRBV and approximately 15 TRBJ segments. TCRdb processed the multiplex PCR reads anew with MiXCR; each CDR3 protein has one entry. What appears here as the V and J calls and clone size reflects TCRdb's work, not the paper's. This sample carries some 430,000 distinct CDR3 sequences, around a fifth of them seen once, and the ten largest clones take roughly 7.7%. CDR1 and CDR2 from the germline V gene are DFQATT and SNEGSKA (reference sequence). The ends were cut back, 6 bases at V and 2 bases at J, with 7 bases in the middle. CDR3 length equals 11 residues.

Study-level results: Segments TRBV28, TRBJ1-2 and TRBJ2-5 showed preferential usage in persistent disease. Compared with new cases, persistent Graves' patients showed reduced TCR diversity.

The chain combines TRBV20-1 with TRBJ1-1; D remains unclear. Specimen: peripheral blood mononuclear cells (PBMCs), collected when the disease was refractory, from a patient treated with antithyroid drugs. The sequence came from a female donor with Graves disease. The CDR3 DNA is TGCAGTGCCCCCGACAACACTGAAGCTTTCTTT. Translation: CSAPDNTEAFF.